Sequencing of this T cell receptor (beta chain) was carried out in a study of T cells in Graves' hyperthyroidism and ophthalmopathy. Whole-study findings and limits: Ophthalmopathy onset followed model prediction by a median roughly six months.

Ten or more counts support this clonotype. Its specificity is not known. TCR beta CDR3 regions were amplified from RNA. Initially, a first-round RT-PCR of the TCR CDR3 employed the HTBI primer set. TCRdb ran MiXCR on the multiplex PCR reads and lists one entry per CDR3 protein. The sample records some 400,000 distinct CDR3 sequences, approximately 13% being singletons. CDR1 DFQATT and CDR2 SNEGSKA come from the germline V gene (reference sequence). Germline trimming cut 0 bases from V and 7 bases from J; bases unmatched to any gene: 10. CDR3 length: 15 amino acids. This TCR was sampled from a man younger than 45 with Graves' hyperthyroidism that later progressed to Graves' ophthalmopathy. The chain employs TRBV20-1 and TRBJ1-1, with 8 nucleotides matching TRBD1. The sequenced material came from blood. The DNA for the CDR3 is TGCAGTGCTAGAGATCCCTCGACAGGGGCGGGTGAAGCTTTCTTT. This translates into CSARDPSTGAGEAFF.